This TCR beta chain was sequenced for a study of T cell repertoires in cytomegalovirus infection. In the study overall: It was the public TCR beta signatures that indicated both CMV infection and matching HLA type.

In this sample, this clonotype turned up a few times. The antigen is not known. Study-level findings and limits: Ex vivo, HLA-C-restricted CMV-specific TCR beta clonotypes prevailed over the rest of the response.

V was pared by 2 bases and J by 12 bases, with 14 bases between. Germline V lookup: CDR1 SEHNR, CDR2 FQNEAQ (reference sequence). The CDR3 loop spans 14 amino acids. TCRdb processed the reads anew with MiXCR; each CDR3 protein has one entry. The sample records some 240,000 distinct CDR3 sequences, over 15% being singletons. The specimen sequenced was CD8+ T cells from PBMCs. This clonotype was obtained from a human donor in good health (CMV status not recorded). Some clones in this sample may be carry-over from other donors' samples. The chain employs TRBV7-9 and TRBJ2-6; D not certain. The CDR3 protein is CASSLRAAMGVLTF. The CDR3 bases are TGTGCCAGCAGCTTACGAGCAGCAATGGGCGTCCTGACTTTC.